Sequencing of this TCR beta chain was carried out in a study of blood T cell repertoires in COVID-19 (dated by TCRdb to 2019 to 2021). For the wider study: Samples covering the acute and convalescent phases of COVID-19 were provided by collaborators in the United States, Italy and Spain. A freely available public database, intended as a resource for researchers studying the immune response to SARS-CoV-2, is where the repertoires were released. The samples were drawn from the first 160 participants of the ongoing ImmuneRACE study and from more than 1,000 subjects provided by 6 global collaborators. The material from the prospective study consisted of cDNA or gDNA derived from T cells, B-cell-depleted T cells, or PBMCs. Sample metadata almost always included a de-identified subject ID, COVID-19 status, age in years and sex. Deeply sampled blood TCRbeta repertoires from subjects exposed to, actively infected with, or recovered from COVID-19 were included in the dataset. HLA class I and class II types, where available, came from metadata supplied by the sample provider rather than from assay-based typing. The paper as a whole reports these results and caveats: Clinical and demographic metadata were provided uncurated, with the amount varying by source and participant.

Regarding this clone: Its antigen remains unidentified. Mismatch with germline at one junction end may stem from a read error.

The immunoSEQ Assay, a bias-controlled multiplex PCR, was used to amplify TCRbeta CDR3 regions from genomic DNA. The original methods were these. The number of nucleated cells in each sample was estimated from the amplification of reference gene primers within the assay. To quantify the absolute abundance of each unique TCRbeta CDR3 rearrangement, sequence reads were collapsed and filtered. For each sample, productive Simpson clonality was calculated by taking the square root of Simpson's diversity index across productive rearrangements. The source is immuneACCESS, and TCRdb retained only in-frame sequences with V and J called. Part of the clones is not carried over; for the studies checked, unresolved V genes explain less than half of this, and the remainder is unexplained. V and J calls plus clone size are reproduced from that table; the DNA served to infer D and trimming. This sample gives about 33,000 clones in total; about 80% of them show up just once. The ten largest clones add up to around 17% of the sample.

Collaborating institutions collected whole blood in K2EDTA tubes following their own protocols. For TCRbeta analysis, collaborators shipped samples as frozen whole blood, isolated PBMCs, or DNA extracted from either of those sample types. Via the germline V gene, CDR1 is SGHTA and CDR2 FQGNSA. Including the terminal cysteine and phenylalanine, the CDR3 comprises 12 residues. The entry retains the CDR3 DNA only, 36 bases that are in frame from base 1. The chain couples TRBV7-2 to TRBJ2-7; perhaps TRBD2 is the D gene, with 5 bases matching. The sequence was collected from a man between 70 and 80 years old with acute or convalescent COVID-19. Sequenced sample: peripheral blood. The nucleotide sequence reads TGTGCCAGCAGCTTAGGGTTGGACTCCTCGAACTTC. Its translation reads: CASSLGLDSSNF.